These 14 T cell receptor beta chains share one sample of origin, sequenced in a study of CD8+ T cells in alopecia areata. Treatment meaning: oral pan-JAK inhibitor, 5-10 mg twice daily. Extracted from the samples, RNA was reverse transcribed into cDNA to serve as the sequencing template. Assay used: immunoSEQ multiplex PCR; TCRdb lists only in-frame clones, some missing. The table records around 150,000 clones, roughly four fifths of them present only once. This sample comprised CD8+ T cells sorted from blood, obtained at week 4, from a patient treated with tofacitinib. These receptors came from a human donor with alopecia areata.

V is TRBV10-3 and J is TRBJ2-3; D gene unclear. The ends were cut back, 4 bases at V and 1 base at J, with 3 bases in the middle. Germline CDR1 ENHRY, CDR2 SYGVKD. This CDR3 contains 12 residues. In DNA, the CDR3 is TGTGCCATCAGTGGGGGCACAGATACGCAGTATTTT. Protein: CAISGGTDTQYF.

This chain uses TRBV7-6 with TRBJ2-6; a weak D match, TRBD1 (5 bases). Germline CDR1 is SGHVS and CDR2 is FNYEAQ. Trimming shortened V by 7 bases and J by 0 bases, and 22 bases separated the two germline ends. This CDR3 has 19 amino acids. CDR3 region: CASTPLPRTPDSGANVLTF. The CDR3 DNA reads TGTGCCAGCACCCCCCTCCCCCGGACACCCGACTCTGGGGCCAACGTCCTGACTTTC.

Comments on this clone: One junction end disagrees with the germline gene, perhaps due to a read error. The chain uses TRBV7-2 and TRBJ1-2; 9 nucleotides align to TRBD1. CDR1 and CDR2 (germline): SGHTA, FQGNSA. The CDR3 is 12 residues long. CDR3 loop: CASRLGTGQMDF. The CDR3 DNA is TGTGCCAGCAGACTCGGGACAGGGCAAATGGACTTC.

The chain couples TRBV4-1 to TRBJ2-3; TRBD2 matches at 7 bases. The J segment lost 4 bases and the V segment lost 0 bases, leaving 1 base of the junction unmatched. The CDR3 totals 14 residues. Germline V gene data show CDR1 as MGHRA and CDR2 as YSYEKL. The CDR3 is CASSQEAGADTQYF. CDR3 coding DNA: TGCGCCAGCAGCCAAGAGGCGGGGGCAGATACGCAGTATTTT.

The chain employs TRBV4-1 and TRBJ1-5, with D tentatively TRBD1 (6 bases). V dropped 1 base and J dropped 2 bases, with 6 bases sitting between them. Germline-derived CDR1 and CDR2 are MGHRA and YSYEKL. There are 14 residues in the CDR3. The CDR3 DNA sequence: TGCGCCAGCAGCCAAGCAGGGGGCAATCAGCCCCAGCATTTT. As protein: CASSQAGGNQPQHF.

The chain recombines TRBV7-2 with TRBJ1-3, with TRBD1 identical over 8 bases. Trimming took 5 bases from V and 0 from J; bases not matched to a gene: 9. Looked up from germline, CDR1 is SGHTA and CDR2 is FQGNSA. The CDR3 spans 17 residues. CDR3 DNA sequence: TGTGCCAGCAGCCCCCGGGGCAGGGGGCTCTCTGGAAACACCATATATTTT. It encodes CASSPRGRGLSGNTIYF.

This chain joins TRBV4-3 and TRBJ1-4; D is unresolved. Germline lookup yields CDR1 LGHNA and CDR2 YSLEER. The CDR3 extends over 18 amino acids. Deletions cut 1 base from V and 0 bases from J, with 15 bases between. CDR3 in DNA: TGCGCCAGCAGCCAAGTCTCGGGGAGGACCGCAACTAATGAAAAACTGTTTTTT. It translates to CASSQVSGRTATNEKLFF.

This CDR3 reads CASSFSQGSEQYF. Written as DNA, the CDR3 is TGTGCCAGCAGCTTCTCACAGGGATCCGAGCAGTACTTC. This chain connects TRBV7-3 to TRBJ2-7, with a tentative D call TRBD1 (6 bases). The CDR3 runs 13 residues. The V end was cut by 3 bases, the J end by 6 bases, with 12 bases between. Germline lookup yields CDR1 SGHTA and CDR2 FQGTGA.

The chain couples TRBV4-2 to TRBJ2-1; 7 nucleotides agree with TRBD2. Germline trimming cut 0 bases from V and 3 bases from J; bases unmatched to any gene: 5. The germline V gene has CDR1 LGHNA and CDR2 YNFKEQ. The CDR3 has 16 amino acids. CDR3 amino acids: CASSQEGGDVYNEQFF. The CDR3 coding sequence is TGTGCCAGCAGCCAAGAGGGAGGGGACGTCTACAATGAGCAGTTCTTC.

Remarks on this clone: Other nucleotide sequences from this sample produce the same CDR3. The DNA for the CDR3 is TGTGCCAGCAGCTTAGGTCCTGAGCAGTTCTTC. The encoded protein is CASSLGPEQFF. V and J are TRBV7-9 and TRBJ2-1; D call uncertain. V lost 1 base, J lost 9 bases, and 4 bases lay in between. The CDR3 totals 11 residues. Germline V gene data show CDR1 as SEHNR and CDR2 as FQNEAQ (reference sequence).

The chain carries TRBV4-2 and TRBJ2-7, with a tentative D call TRBD2 (6 bases). Trimming shortened V by 5 bases and J by 2 bases, and 13 bases separated the two germline ends. The CDR3 spans 14 residues. The V gene's germline CDR1 is LGHNA and CDR2 YNFKEQ. The CDR3 bases are TGTGCCAGCAGCTTTGGGACTGGACCCTACGAGCAGTACTTC. Its protein is CASSFGTGPYEQYF.

The chain combines TRBV6-5 with TRBJ1-1; D unresolved. Germline CDR1 reads MNHEY; CDR2 reads SVGAGI. The CDR3 is made up of 13 amino acids. The V gene lost 5 bases and the J gene lost 2 bases, with 9 bases spanning the gap. CDR3 residues: CASSHGSNTEAFF. Here the CDR3 DNA reads TGTGCCAGCAGTCACGGATCAAACACTGAAGCTTTCTTT.

V gene TRBV6-6 combines with J gene TRBJ2-7, with D perhaps assigned TRBD1 or TRBD2 (5 bases each). CDR3 length: 13 amino acids. V shed 5 bases and J shed 3 bases, with 11 bases lying between them. CDR1 MNHNY and CDR2 SVGAGI come from the germline V gene (reference sequence). The CDR3 reads CASSLGPFYEQYF. CDR3 bases: TGTGCCAGCAGTCTGGGACCTTTCTACGAGCAGTACTTC.

The chain carries TRBV30 and TRBJ2-7; TRBD1 matches at 9 bases. Germline V gene sequence: CDR1 GTSNPN, CDR2 SVGIG (reference sequence). V dropped 2 bases and J dropped 3; count of bases not matched to a gene: 5. CDR3 size: 14 residues. CDR3 loop: CAWSTGQGIYEQYF. The CDR3, as DNA: TGTGCCTGGAGTACGGGACAGGGTATCTACGAGCAGTACTTC.